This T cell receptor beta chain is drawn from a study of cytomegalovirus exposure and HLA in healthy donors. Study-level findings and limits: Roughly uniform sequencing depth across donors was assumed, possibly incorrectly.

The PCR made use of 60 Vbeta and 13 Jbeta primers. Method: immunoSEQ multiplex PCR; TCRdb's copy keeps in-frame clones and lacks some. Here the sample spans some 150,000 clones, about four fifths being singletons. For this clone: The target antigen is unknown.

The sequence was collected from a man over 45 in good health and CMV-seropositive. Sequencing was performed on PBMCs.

The CDR3 here is CASSLSQGLAVNEQFF. CDR3 nucleotides: TGCGCCAGCAGCTTGTCTCAGGGACTAGCGGTAAATGAGCAGTTCTTC. The chain links TRBV5-1 to TRBJ2-1; 11 bases are a match to TRBD2. Germline CDR1 SGHRS, CDR2 YFSETQ. The CDR3 runs 16 residues. The V segment lost 1 base and the J segment 7 bases; nucleotides outside the gene matches: 7.